The clone carrying this T cell receptor beta chain has a handful of counts. The CDR3 length is 16 residues. Looked up from germline, CDR1 is SGHVS and CDR2 is FNYEAQ. J was trimmed by 0 bases and V by 3 bases; bases with no gene match: 3. The data were obtained in a study of response to subunit inactivated influenza vaccine. TCRdb analysed the RT-PCR reads with MiXCR anew, one entry per CDR3 protein. The sample lists 500,000 to 700,000 distinct CDR3 sequences; 20% to 25% were seen once. This same sample was also taken into another study, of T cells expressing NK-cell markers. That study adds: With UMIs, 5'RACE template switching was used to make TCR beta cDNA. Alpha-beta TCR T cells were the sole sorting target in several experiments, owing to an anti-gamma-delta TCR antibody. Clones of NKG2C+ T cells that had expanded were of unclear HCMV specificity.

The rearrangement uses TRBV7-6 and TRBJ2-1, with 9 bases lining up with TRBD2. The sample here was CD4+ T cells sorted from PBMCs, taken less than 13 days after vaccination. This receptor was taken from a man aged 45-65 years who received an inactivated influenza vaccine. Written as DNA, the CDR3 is TGTGCCAGCAGCTTCCATAGCGGGAGCTCCTACAATGAGCAGTTCTTC. Its translation: CASSFHSGSSYNEQFF.